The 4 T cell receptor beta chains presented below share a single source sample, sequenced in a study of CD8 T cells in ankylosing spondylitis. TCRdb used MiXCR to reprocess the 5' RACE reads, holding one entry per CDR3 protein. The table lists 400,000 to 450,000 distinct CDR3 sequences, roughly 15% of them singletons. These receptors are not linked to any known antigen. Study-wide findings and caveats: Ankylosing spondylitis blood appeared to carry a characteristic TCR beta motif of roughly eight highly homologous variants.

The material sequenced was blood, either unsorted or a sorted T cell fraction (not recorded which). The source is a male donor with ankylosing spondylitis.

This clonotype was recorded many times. CDR3 loop: CASTDPLAAAFF. For the CDR3, the DNA is TGTGCCAGCACGGATCCGTTAGCGGCCGCTTTCTTT. The V and J genes are TRBV6-2 or TRBV6-3 and TRBJ1-1; D unclear. Trimming took 7 bases from V and 11 from J, leaving 17 bases between them. The length of the CDR3 is 12 residues. In germline, CDR1 is MNHEY, CDR2 SVGEGT.

In DNA, the CDR3 is TGTGCCAGCAGCCACGGGACAGGGTTAACCTACGAGCAGTACTTC. It specifies CASSHGTGLTYEQYF. The chain combines TRBV7-2 with TRBJ2-7; 9 bases match TRBD1. Per the germline V gene, CDR1 is SGHTA and CDR2 is FQGNSA. The CDR3 loop spans 15 amino acids. V lost 5 bases and J lost 2; bases outside the gene matches: 7. The whole variable domain, remainder taken from reference TRBV7-2 and TRBJ2-7, is GAGVSQSPSNKVTEKGKDVELRCDPISGHTALYWYRQSLGQGLEFLIYFQGNSAPDKSGLPSDRFSAERTGGSVSTLTIQRTQQEDSAVYLCASSHGTGLTYEQYFGPGTRLTVT.

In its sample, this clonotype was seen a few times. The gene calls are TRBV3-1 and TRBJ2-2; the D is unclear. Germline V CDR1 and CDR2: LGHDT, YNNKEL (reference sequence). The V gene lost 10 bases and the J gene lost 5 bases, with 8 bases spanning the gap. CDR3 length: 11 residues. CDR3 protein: CATGWTGELFF. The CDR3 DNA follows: TGTGCCACCGGGTGGACCGGGGAGCTGTTTTTT.

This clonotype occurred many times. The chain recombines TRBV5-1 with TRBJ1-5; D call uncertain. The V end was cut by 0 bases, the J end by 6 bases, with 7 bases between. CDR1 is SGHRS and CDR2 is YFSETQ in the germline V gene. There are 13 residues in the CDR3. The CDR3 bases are TGCGCCAGCAGCTTGGTCGGCGGTCAGCCCCAGCATTTT. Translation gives CASSLVGGQPQHF. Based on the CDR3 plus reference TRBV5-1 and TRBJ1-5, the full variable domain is KAGVTQTPRYLIKTRGQQVTLSCSPISGHRSVSWYQQTPGQGLQFLFEYFSETQRNKGNFPGRFSGRQFSNSRSEMNVSTLELGDSALYLCASSLVGGQPQHFGDGTRLSIL.